These 23 T cell receptor beta chains were all obtained from the same sample, sequenced in a study of radiotherapy plus CTLA-4 blockade in lung cancer. Assay used: immunoSEQ multiplex PCR; TCRdb lists only in-frame clones, some missing. The profile shows about 88,000 clones, about 78% of them singletons. The specimen was peripheral blood, collected from a patient treated with radiotherapy plus ipilimumab. Receptors were obtained from a human donor with non-small cell lung cancer that progressed on radiotherapy plus ipilimumab.

This rearrangement joins TRBV30 to TRBJ2-1; D ambiguous. Between the trimmed V and J ends, which lost 1 base and 5 bases, there was a span of 6 bases. Per germline, CDR1 GTSNPN and CDR2 SVGIG (reference sequence). The CDR3 totals 12 residues. The CDR3 is CAWSGFDNEQFF. CDR3 in DNA: TGTGCCTGGAGTGGGTTCGACAATGAGCAGTTCTTC.

CDR3 in DNA: TGCGCCAGCAGCTCGGGACAGGGGGCGAACTATGGCTACACCTTC. This gives the protein CASSSGQGANYGYTF. The J gene is TRBJ1-2, the V gene TRBV5-1, with 12 bases that match TRBD1. Germline V CDR1 and CDR2: SGHRS, YFSETQ. V shed 3 bases, J shed 2 bases, and the junction held 2 bases outside the gene matches. The CDR3 has 15 amino acids.

The chain recombines TRBV27 with TRBJ1-5; D unresolved. There are 17 residues in the CDR3. V was clipped by 6 bases and J by 0 bases, with 18 bases between them. Germline loops: CDR1 MNHEY, CDR2 SMNVEV (reference sequence). CDR3 amino acids: CASRRLGSYNSNQPQHF. CDR3 nucleotides: TGTGCCAGCAGGCGCCTTGGATCATACAATAGCAATCAGCCCCAGCATTTT.

V usage is TRBV30 and J usage is TRBJ1-4; no definite D call. The CDR3 sequence is 16 residues long. Trimming removed 1 base from V and 7 bases from J, with 19 bases in between. From germline, CDR1 is GTSNPN and CDR2 SVGIG (reference sequence). The CDR3 sequence is CAWSAGMGFGSEKLFF. The CDR3 nucleotides are TGTGCCTGGAGTGCGGGGATGGGGTTCGGGAGTGAAAAACTGTTTTTT.

This clone was observed a few times. The chain carries TRBV5-4 and TRBJ1-2; TRBD1 might be the D (6 bases). The CDR3 has 14 amino acids. Germline V gene data show CDR1 as SGHNT and CDR2 as YYREEE (reference sequence). The V gene lost 4 bases and the J gene lost 4 bases, with 14 bases spanning the gap. CDR3 amino acids: CASSQGTAAYGYTF. For the CDR3, the DNA is TGTGCCAGCAGCCAGGGGACGGCGGCCTATGGCTACACCTTC.

In its sample, this clone was seen a few times. The rearrangement joins TRBV15 to TRBJ2-1; perhaps TRBD2 as D (7 bases). The CDR3 contains 17 residues. CDR1 LNHNV and CDR2 YYDKDF come from the germline V gene (reference sequence). The germline V and J ends were trimmed by 2 bases and 0 bases, with 14 bases remaining between them. The CDR3 DNA sequence: TGTGCCACCAGCAGACCCGTGCGGGGGCCCTCCTACAATGAGCAGTTCTTC. Its protein is CATSRPVRGPSYNEQFF.

This sequence joins TRBV6-6 and TRBJ2-2; D is perhaps TRBD2 (5 bases). The germline V gene encodes CDR1 MNHNY and CDR2 SVGAGI (reference sequence). V dropped 9 bases and J dropped 5 bases, with 16 bases sitting between them. The length of the CDR3 is 14 residues. The CDR3 protein is CASLRGRQTGELFF. Here the CDR3 DNA reads TGTGCCAGTCTAAGAGGGAGACAAACCGGGGAGCTGTTTTTT.

Only one count was recorded for this clone. The rearrangement links TRBV4-3 to TRBJ2-1, with 10 bases identical to TRBD1. CDR3 size: 16 residues. The V gene end was trimmed by 0 bases and the J gene end by 7 bases; junction bases not matched to a gene: 6. Germline CDR1 reads LGHNA; CDR2 reads YSLEER. The CDR3 region is CASSQEWDRGKNEQFF. Written as DNA, the CDR3 is TGCGCCAGCAGCCAAGAATGGGACAGGGGAAAGAATGAGCAGTTCTTC.

The rearrangement joins TRBV7-8 to TRBJ1-2; D not certain. This CDR3 contains 14 residues. V was shortened by 6 bases and J by 5 bases, with 16 bases between the two germline ends. The germline gives CDR1 SGHVS, CDR2 FQNEAQ. For the CDR3, the DNA is TGTGCCAGCAGTTTCAGCGGATCCTCGTATGGCTACACCTTC. As protein: CASSFSGSSYGYTF.

This clone was observed once. This chain joins TRBV18 and TRBJ1-1; D unresolved. The CDR3 is made up of 15 amino acids. The V and J ends lost 6 bases and 1 base respectively, with 15 bases between them. Per germline, CDR1 KGHSH and CDR2 LQKENI. Here the CDR3 DNA reads TGTGCCAGCTCTCTGGAGTTTAGGGCGAACACTGAAGCTTTCTTT. It encodes CASSLEFRANTEAFF. Drawing the rest from reference TRBV18 and TRBJ1-1, the complete variable domain is NAGVMQNPRHLVRRRGQEARLRCSPMKGHSHVYWYRQLPEEGLKFMVYLQKENIIDESGMPKERFSAEFPKEGPSILRIQQVVRGDSAAYFCASSLEFRANTEAFFGQGTRLTVV.

The J gene is TRBJ2-7, the V gene TRBV18, with D maybe TRBD2 (6 bases). The germline CDR1 and CDR2 sequences are KGHSH and LQKENI. V was shortened by 2 bases and J by 2 bases, with 13 bases between the two germline ends. The CDR3 loop spans 15 amino acids. In DNA, the CDR3 is TGTGCCAGCTCACCAGGAGGGACGGCGACCTACGAGCAGTACTTC. Translating gives CASSPGGTATYEQYF.

J is TRBJ2-3 and V is TRBV15; no firm D call. This CDR3 has 16 residues. V lost 0 bases, J lost 4 bases, and 14 bases lay in between. Germline values: CDR1 LNHNV, CDR2 YYDKDF (reference sequence). DNA for the CDR3: TGTGCCACCAGCAGAGAAGCCGCTCATGGGGCAGATACGCAGTATTTT. Translated, it gives CATSREAAHGADTQYF. The full variable domain, with the rest looked up from reference TRBV15 and TRBJ2-3, is DAMVIQNPRYQVTQFGKPVTLSCSQTLNHNVMYWYQQKSSQAPKLLFHYYDKDFNNEADTPDNFQSRRPNTSFCFLDIRSPGLGDTAMYLCATSREAAHGADTQYFGPGTRLTVL.

This chain links TRBV6-1 with TRBJ1-6; 9 bases are shared with TRBD1. The ends lost 4 bases at V and 6 bases at J; junction bases unmatched: 10. CDR1 and CDR2 (germline): MNHNS, SASEGT. The CDR3 length is 17 residues. The CDR3 DNA reads TGTGCCAGCAGTGGCCACCTTGGACAGGGGCCTAATTCACCCCTCCACTTT. Its translation is CASSGHLGQGPNSPLHF.

The chain is built from TRBV6-1 and TRBJ1-5; D remains ambiguous. This CDR3 spans 14 amino acids. Germline V CDR1 and CDR2: MNHNS, SASEGT. V lost 6 bases and J 3 bases, leaving 12 bases between the germline ends. CDR3 DNA: TGTGCCAGCAGCGGCTACTACTACAATCAGCCCCAGCATTTT. Translated: CASSGYYYNQPQHF.

The table lists this clone with a few counts. The CDR3 spells CASSPRLAGEQYF. The CDR3 region has the DNA TGTGCCAGCAGTCCCCGACTAGCGGGTGAGCAGTACTTC. The chain joins TRBV2 to TRBJ2-7, with TRBD2 matching 10 bases. Looked up from germline, CDR1 is SNHLY and CDR2 is FYNNEI. Losses at the gene ends were 5 bases for V and 7 bases for J; bases not matched to a gene: 5. CDR3 length: 13 residues.

The genes are TRBV7-9 and TRBJ1-4; TRBD1 agrees at 7 bases. V lost 4 bases, J lost 5 bases, and 4 bases stayed unmatched. This CDR3 region has 14 residues. CDR1 SEHNR and CDR2 FQNEAQ come from the germline V gene (reference sequence). The CDR3 sequence is CASSSSTGNEKLFF. DNA for the CDR3: TGTGCCAGCAGCTCGTCGACAGGGAATGAAAAACTGTTTTTT.

CDR3 bases: TGTGCCAGCAGCTTAGTCTGGGAAGGGGCTGGGGAGACCCAGTACTTC. Its translation: CASSLVWEGAGETQYF. The chain combines TRBV7-9 with TRBJ2-5; D might be TRBD1 (5 bases). The CDR3 is made up of 16 amino acids. Germline V gene data show CDR1 as SEHNR and CDR2 as FQNEAQ (reference sequence). V lost 1 base and J 5 bases, leaving 17 bases between the germline ends.

The chain recombines TRBV5-1 with TRBJ1-1, with D possibly TRBD1 on 6 matching bases. Germline values: CDR1 SGHRS, CDR2 YFSETQ. CDR3 size: 14 residues. Deletions cut 6 bases from V and 2 bases from J, with 14 bases between. CDR3 protein: CASTSSGTNTEAFF. The CDR3 DNA is TGCGCCAGCACCTCTTCAGGGACAAACACTGAAGCTTTCTTT.

This rearrangement joins TRBV28 to TRBJ1-4; no firm D call. From germline, CDR1 is MDHEN and CDR2 SYDVKM. The CDR3 has 16 amino acids. Deletions cut 1 base from V and 4 bases from J, with 13 bases between. Written as DNA, the CDR3 is TGTGCCAGCAGTTTATTTAAGGGTTTGGGTAATGAAAAACTGTTTTTT. Protein: CASSLFKGLGNEKLFF.

This chain connects TRBV5-6 to TRBJ2-3; D is unclear. V gave up 2 bases and J gave up 4 bases, with 2 bases separating them. This CDR3 contains 11 residues. The germline V gene has CDR1 SGHDT and CDR2 YYEEEE. In nucleotides, the CDR3 is TGTGCCAGCAGCTTCGCAGATACGCAGTATTTT. This codes for CASSFADTQYF.

With regard to this clone: The identical CDR3 is also encoded by other nucleotide sequences in the sample. This chain joins TRBV27 and TRBJ1-2; D uncertain. This CDR3 contains 13 residues. Germline V gene data show CDR1 as MNHEY and CDR2 as SMNVEV (reference sequence). Deletions cut 6 bases from V and 2 bases from J, with 10 bases between. The CDR3 region has the DNA TGTGCCAGCAGCCCCGGCAGAAACTATGGCTACACCTTC. Protein: CASSPGRNYGYTF.

The chain couples TRBV19 to TRBJ1-4; 9 positions match TRBD1. This CDR3 contains 16 residues. In germline, CDR1 is LNHDA, CDR2 SQIVND (reference sequence). Losses at the gene ends were 6 bases for V and 8 bases for J; bases not matched to a gene: 13. The CDR3 nucleotides are TGTGCCAGTAGGGACAGGGGCGGTACGGTGAACGAAAAACTGTTTTTT. Protein sequence: CASRDRGGTVNEKLFF.

The chain carries TRBV7-6 and TRBJ1-1, with D tentatively TRBD1 (5 bases). V lost 2 bases to trimming and J lost 3 bases, with 19 bases between them. From germline, CDR1 is SGHVS and CDR2 FNYEAQ. The CDR3 runs 17 residues. The CDR3 region has the DNA TGTGCCAGCAGCTTAACGGCGGGAGGGGCCGGGTACACTGAAGCTTTCTTT. It is translated as CASSLTAGGAGYTEAFF.